These T cell receptor beta chains were read from a single sample in a study of metastatic and nonmetastatic thyroid tumors. TCRdb re-analyzed the PCR reads through MiXCR. This sample carries some 40,000 clones, about 16% of them seen once, and the ten largest clones take less than 4.5%. The sample consisted of blood. These receptors were collected from a female donor with papillary thyroid cancer or a benign thyroid nodule (not recorded which). Some clones in this sample may be carry-over from other donors' samples. CDR3s leave out the opening cysteine and the closing phenylalanine or tryptophan. Where a row states a size, it is once, few, many or the class of an expanded clone; other rows omit it.

once	TRBV7-8	TRBJ2-5	ANSPSGALQETQY
NA	TRBV28	TRBJ2-5	AIIFETGGGATQETQY
NA	TRBV11-1	TRBJ2-1	ASRAGGRLGDEQF
many	TRBV2	TRBJ1-5	ATQGRGSNQPQH
many	TRBV28	TRBJ1-4	ASGANEKLF
many	TRBV5-1	TRBJ1-1	ASSWIENRGTTEAF
many	TRBV29-1	TRBJ1-5	SGEGPRGLDQPQH
many	TRBV5-5	TRBJ1-4	ASSLAGGSANEKLF
many	TRBV9	TRBJ2-2	ASSVEQKNTGELF
NA	TRBV20-1	TRBJ2-3	SALWEGTGTDTQY
NA	TRBV11-2	TRBJ1-2	ASSLNLEGNYGHT
many	TRBV29-1	TRBJ1-5	SAGTGNQPQH
many	TRBV6-1	TRBJ1-2	ANQRIEGYT
many	TRBV7-6	TRBJ2-1	ASSSSGTLSSYNEQF
many	TRBV9	TRBJ2-1	ASSVGDSDEQF
many	TRBV28	TRBJ2-7	ASSPAVGEQY
many	TRBV20-1	TRBJ2-7	SAAGEGYEQY
many	TRBV9	TRBJ2-3	ASSLHGTPGADTQY
NA	TRBV4-2	TRBJ2-7	ASSQTSGITYEQY
many	TRBV4-2	TRBJ1-3	ASSLGVGSLSGNTIY
medium-sized	TRBV6-1	TRBJ1-3	ASSNRGSLSGNTIY
NA	TRBV5-1	TRBJ1-2	ASSLIQGAGYGYT
many	TRBV19	TRBJ1-6	ASKSLGNSPLH
many	TRBV27	TRBJ1-2	ASSLSINYEGSNYGYT
NA	TRBV6-1	TRBJ1-1	ASSEWLAGGTEAF
NA	TRBV19	TRBJ2-3	ASNKGGPSTDTQY
many	TRBV7-9	TRBJ2-7	ASSLDGGFGYEQY
many	TRBV6-1	TRBJ2-2	ASSVDRQANTGELF
NA	TRBV6-5	TRBJ2-2	ASSYRSVTAELF
many	TRBV12-3/TRBV12-4	TRBJ1-1	ASSNQGAPGGTEAF
NA	TRBV20-1	TRBJ2-1	SAPASGGSIEQF
many	TRBV19	TRBJ1-5	ASRKGQENQPQH
once	TRBV10-3	TRBJ2-2	FISDPGLPAGELF
medium-sized	TRBV6-1	TRBJ1-4	ASRGQGTNEKLF
many	TRBV24-1	TRBJ2-6	ATGDSGANVLT
NA	TRBV2	TRBJ2-5	ASRFPWTGRKETQY
many	TRBV5-1	TRBJ2-3	ASKARSSTDTQY
many	TRBV9	TRBJ1-1	ASSVVADTEAF
NA	TRBV20-1	TRBJ2-1	SASPTSGRIGEQF
many	TRBV27	TRBJ2-5	ASSIGGGRETQY
many	TRBV20-1	TRBJ2-7	SARRGRDEQY
many	TRBV10-3	TRBJ1-3	AISERGANGNTIY
NA	TRBV24-1	TRBJ2-6	ATSDPGVSVANVLT
NA	TRBV7-9	TRBJ1-5	ASSFGGPPNQPQH
many	TRBV19	TRBJ1-5	ASSILGRFNQPQH
few	TRBV5-6	TRBJ2-4	ASSLEGAYIQY
many	TRBV14	TRBJ2-1	ASSYPEQEYNEQF
NA	TRBV6-1	TRBJ1-2	ASIPDRLRCYT
many	TRBV11-2	TRBJ2-5	ASSLGVMVAGGPETQY
few	TRBV19	TRBJ1-2	ASSTRGQGSGYT
many	TRBV19	TRBJ2-7	ASSWTGPSEQY
many	TRBV29-1	TRBJ2-7	SVRSGGSYEQY
NA	TRBV13	TRBJ2-2	ASSLPGLNTGELF
many	TRBV19	TRBJ1-1	ASSNRNTEAF
NA	TRBV11-2	TRBJ2-5	ASSRAIYDQETQY
medium-sized	TRBV6-1	TRBJ1-4	ASSGDSSNEKLF
NA	TRBV2	TRBJ2-2	ASSRSGGKTRMTNTAELF
many	TRBV10-2	TRBJ2-2	ASREGNTGELF
NA	TRBV19	TRBJ2-5	ASSKREGRETQY
many	TRBV19	TRBJ1-6	ASSGTNSYNSPLH